This TCR beta chain was observed in a study of blood T cell repertoires in COVID-19. Participants, roughly 18 to 90 years old, spanned approximately 25 US areas. The method was immunoSEQ multiplex PCR; TCRdb's version includes in-frame clones alone and lacks a portion of them. The table includes 150,000 to 200,000 clones, around 82% detected once. The ends were cut back, 8 bases at V and 4 bases at J, with 17 bases in the middle. The CDR3 runs 15 residues. Germline lookup yields CDR1 MNHNY and CDR2 SVGAGI (reference sequence). This clonotype was sampled from a woman between 45 and 60 years old with acute COVID-19. Sample: PBMCs or T cells enriched from blood (not recorded which). This sequence joins TRBV6-6 and TRBJ2-2, with D maybe TRBD1 (5 bases). CDR3 residues: CASGQGNVRTGELFF. DNA for the CDR3: TGTGCCAGCGGCCAGGGTAACGTTCGCACCGGGGAGCTGTTTTTT.